This T cell receptor (beta chain) was sequenced in a study of metastatic and nonmetastatic thyroid tumors. The wider study: Blood and tumor or nodule tissue repertoires from malignant and benign thyroid patients were compared. Study-wide results and limits: For both blood and tumor, malignant thyroid tumors reportedly showed significantly higher TCR beta diversity than benign nodules did.

Study processing details: What underpinned the distant-metastasis classifier for papillary thyroid cancer was the set of CDR3 differences across clinicopathological groups. TCRdb re-clonotyped the PCR reads through MiXCR. None of the V and J calls come from the authors' own analysis; TCRdb made them. The repertoire holds about 93,000 clones, about 13% seen once, with about 10% in the top ten. This clone was seen ten or more times. The antigen is undetermined. Treatment of any kind had been given to no patient before thyroid surgery. The sample was blood. The source is a female donor with papillary thyroid cancer or a benign thyroid nodule (not recorded which). Some clones in this sample may be carry-over from other donors' samples.

The CDR3 DNA reads as TGTGCCAGCAGTGCTAGAAGCACTGAAGCCACAGATACGCAGTATTTT. The encoded protein is CASSARSTEATDTQYF. The chain joins TRBV6-1 to TRBJ2-3, with D unresolved. Germline V gene lookup returns CDR1 MNHNS and CDR2 SASEGT. V was trimmed by 4 bases and J by 2 bases, leaving 16 bases between them. This CDR3 spans 16 amino acids.